The present entry profiles one TCR beta chain with its context. This specimen belongs to a study of control samples from healthy donors and cancer patients. The V gene's germline CDR1 is KGHDR and CDR2 SFDVKD. With 5 bases removed from V and 1 base from J, the gap between germline ends came to 10 bases. The CDR3 sequence is 14 residues long. The table came from immunoSEQ multiplex PCR; TCRdb's copy has only in-frame clones and leaves some out. This sample has about 120,000 clones; about 91% occur once, and the top ten carry about 3.2%. The sequence was obtained from a man aged 35-49 years in good health. J is TRBJ1-1 and V is TRBV24-1; unclear D gene. Material: blood. CDR3 residues: CATSAPGRNTEAFF. In DNA form, the CDR3 reads TGTGCCACCAGTGCCCCAGGAAGGAACACTGAAGCTTTCTTT.